Included here is one T cell receptor beta chain sequence, with context. The entry originates in a study of blood T cell repertoires in COVID-19. Study details: From the United States, Italy and Spain came samples of acute and convalescent COVID-19. T cells, B-cell-depleted T cells, or PBMCs provided the cDNA or gDNA that served as material.

As originally analysed: By means of reference gene primer amplification, nucleated cell counts were estimated. Sequenced by immunoSEQ multiplex PCR; TCRdb stores in-frame clones only, minus some. V, J and clone size are taken as reported in that table, and D and trimming were inferred from the DNA itself. Of 250,000 to 350,000 clones listed, approximately 88% are singletons. Trimming took 5 bases from V and 3 from J, leaving 16 bases between them. The CDR3 has 15 residues. Germline V gene lookup returns CDR1 SGHTA and CDR2 FQGNSA. The sequencing input was peripheral blood. This chain links TRBV7-2 with TRBJ1-1; a possible D gene is TRBD1 (6 bases). The sequence was collected from a woman aged 45 to 65 with active or convalescent COVID-19. The CDR3 DNA is TGTGCCAGCAGCGGACGCGGGGGCAGCGACACTGAAGCTTTCTTT. Amino acids: CASSGRGGSDTEAFF.